This record concerns one T cell receptor (beta chain) sequence. Its antigen is currently unknown. The data derive from a study of post-analysis software for immune sequencing data. Study details: In terms of disease course, relapsing-remitting, secondary progressive and progressive-relapsing multiple sclerosis were included. Findings and caveats of the study: Patients showed TRBV5-6, TRBV5-1 and TRBV20-1 among about five TRBV segments more frequent than in controls.

Included in the TCR beta cDNA libraries were unique molecular identifiers. TCRdb analysed the PCR reads with MiXCR anew, one entry per CDR3 protein. The table shows 450,000 to 650,000 distinct CDR3 sequences, with roughly 46% occurring only once. The V gene end was trimmed by 8 bases and the J gene end by 3 bases; junction bases not matched to a gene: 9. The CDR3 sequence is 14 residues long. The sample consisted of blood. The clonotype originates from a girl aged 10 to 17 with multiple sclerosis. The chain joins TRBV12-3 or TRBV12-4 to TRBJ2-7, with 8 bases that match TRBD1. The CDR3 is CASGHGTGYYEQYF. The CDR3 region has the DNA TGTGCCAGCGGCCATGGGACAGGCTACTACGAGCAGTACTTC.